These T cell receptor beta chains were read from a single sample in a study of cytomegalovirus exposure and HLA in healthy donors. Repertoires were generated with immunoSEQ multiplex PCR, while TCRdb's copy carries only in-frame clones and drops some. Of under 200,000 clones in the sample, around 84% are singletons; the top ten hold 6% to 9%. Input material: PBMCs. The receptors were gathered from a man aged 18 to 29 in good health and CMV-seropositive. CDR3s include the opening cysteine and the closing phenylalanine or tryptophan. The D gene is left open where the match is weak. Expanded clones get a size class; other rows say once, few or many, or leave the size out.

d_call: -; v_call: TRBV7-3; clone_size: -; j_call: TRBJ2-7; cdr3_aa: CASSLRAGTSYEQYF; cdr3_nt: TGTGCCAGCAGCTTAAGGGCGGGAACTTCCTACGAGCAGTACTTC
d_call: TRBD1; v_call: TRBV5-4; clone_size: -; j_call: TRBJ2-1; cdr3_aa: CASSLGDSVNEQFF; cdr3_nt: TGTGCCAGCAGCTTGGGGGACAGTGTCAATGAGCAGTTCTTC
d_call: TRBD1; v_call: TRBV5-6; clone_size: -; j_call: TRBJ2-2; cdr3_aa: CASSLTGYGELFF; cdr3_nt: TGTGCCAGCAGCCTGACAGGGTACGGGGAGCTGTTTTTT
d_call: TRBD2; v_call: TRBV9; clone_size: -; j_call: TRBJ2-7; cdr3_aa: CASSVAGGGYYEQYF; cdr3_nt: TGTGCCAGCAGCGTAGCTGGGGGAGGGTACTACGAGCAGTACTTC
d_call: TRBD1; v_call: TRBV5-4; clone_size: few; j_call: TRBJ2-7; cdr3_aa: CASSYDRAPYEQYF; cdr3_nt: TGTGCCAGCAGCTACGACAGGGCCCCCTACGAGCAGTACTTC
d_call: TRBD2; v_call: TRBV4-2; clone_size: -; j_call: TRBJ2-7; cdr3_aa: CASRQAAGLAASSYEQYF; cdr3_nt: TGTGCCAGCAGGCAAGCCGCGGGACTAGCGGCGAGCTCCTACGAGCAGTACTTC
d_call: TRBD1; v_call: TRBV27; clone_size: -; j_call: TRBJ2-7; cdr3_aa: CASSLSAGQGYEQYF; cdr3_nt: TGTGCCAGCAGTTTATCTGCGGGACAGGGCTACGAGCAGTACTTC
d_call: TRBD1; v_call: TRBV27; clone_size: -; j_call: TRBJ1-1; cdr3_aa: CASQATGGNTEAFF; cdr3_nt: TGTGCCAGCCAAGCGACAGGGGGAAACACTGAAGCTTTCTTT
d_call: TRBD2; v_call: TRBV27; clone_size: -; j_call: TRBJ2-7; cdr3_aa: CASSWTSGTYEQYF; cdr3_nt: TGTGCCAGCAGTTGGACTAGCGGGACTTACGAGCAGTACTTC
d_call: -; v_call: TRBV5-6; clone_size: few; j_call: TRBJ2-7; cdr3_aa: CASSLGAGEQYF; cdr3_nt: TGTGCCAGCAGCTTGGGAGCTGGCGAGCAGTACTTC
d_call: TRBD2; v_call: TRBV19; clone_size: -; j_call: TRBJ2-7; cdr3_aa: CASSITIGLAGGEQYF; cdr3_nt: TGTGCCAGTAGTATCACAATCGGACTAGCGGGAGGCGAGCAGTACTTC
d_call: -; v_call: TRBV11-2; clone_size: -; j_call: TRBJ1-2; cdr3_aa: CASSFGGNYGYTF; cdr3_nt: TGTGCCAGCAGCTTTGGGGGGAACTATGGCTACACCTTC
d_call: TRBD1; v_call: TRBV15; clone_size: once; j_call: TRBJ1-1; cdr3_aa: CATSGKLRGLGTEAFF; cdr3_nt: TGTGCCACCAGCGGGAAACTTAGGGGGCTTGGGACTGAAGCTTTCTTT
d_call: TRBD1; v_call: TRBV25-1; clone_size: few; j_call: TRBJ2-1; cdr3_aa: CASTFLQGGHEQFF; cdr3_nt: TGTGCCAGCACCTTTCTACAGGGGGGTCATGAGCAGTTCTTC
d_call: -; v_call: TRBV2; clone_size: -; j_call: TRBJ1-5; cdr3_aa: CASSSGQSNQPQHF; cdr3_nt: TGTGCCAGCAGCTCCGGACAGAGCAATCAGCCCCAGCATTTT
d_call: -; v_call: TRBV19; clone_size: many; j_call: TRBJ1-2; cdr3_aa: CASSPGANYGYTF; cdr3_nt: TGTGCCAGTAGTCCGGGAGCTAACTATGGCTACACCTTC
d_call: -; v_call: TRBV5-1; clone_size: -; j_call: TRBJ2-1; cdr3_aa: CASSLDLSDNEQFF; cdr3_nt: TGCGCCAGCAGCTTGGATTTATCGGACAATGAGCAGTTCTTC
d_call: TRBD1; v_call: TRBV7-2; clone_size: -; j_call: TRBJ2-7; cdr3_aa: CASSGTTGGREQYF; cdr3_nt: TGTGCCAGCAGCGGCACGACAGGGGGCCGGGAGCAGTACTTC
d_call: -; v_call: TRBV29-1; clone_size: once; j_call: TRBJ1-1; cdr3_aa: CSGGPQNTEAFF; cdr3_nt: TGCAGCGGGGGGCCCCAGAACACTGAAGCTTTCTTT
d_call: -; v_call: TRBV29-1; clone_size: -; j_call: TRBJ2-1; cdr3_aa: CSVESVNNEQFF; cdr3_nt: TGCAGCGTTGAGTCGGTAAACAATGAGCAGTTCTTC
d_call: TRBD1; v_call: TRBV5-4; clone_size: -; j_call: TRBJ2-1; cdr3_aa: CASSSGQGRYNEQFF; cdr3_nt: TGTGCCAGCAGCTCGGGACAGGGGCGGTACAATGAGCAGTTCTTC
d_call: TRBD1; v_call: TRBV2; clone_size: -; j_call: TRBJ2-3; cdr3_aa: CASAHPGTGADTQYF; cdr3_nt: TGTGCCAGCGCCCATCCCGGGACAGGGGCAGATACGCAGTATTTT
d_call: -; v_call: TRBV5-1; clone_size: -; j_call: TRBJ2-3; cdr3_aa: CASSLALQVTDTQYF; cdr3_nt: TGCGCCAGCAGCTTGGCCCTTCAGGTCACAGATACGCAGTATTTT
d_call: TRBD2; v_call: TRBV19; clone_size: -; j_call: TRBJ2-1; cdr3_aa: CASRLAGGLFGNEQFF; cdr3_nt: TGTGCCAGCCGACTAGCGGGAGGGCTGTTCGGCAATGAGCAGTTCTTC
d_call: -; v_call: TRBV6-5; clone_size: -; j_call: TRBJ1-5; cdr3_aa: CASSADRNQPQHF; cdr3_nt: TGTGCCAGCAGTGCCGACAGAAATCAGCCCCAGCATTTT
d_call: TRBD1; v_call: TRBV28; clone_size: -; j_call: TRBJ2-7; cdr3_aa: CASRQLQGASFYEQYF; cdr3_nt: TGTGCCAGCCGGCAATTGCAGGGGGCGTCTTTCTACGAGCAGTACTTC
d_call: -; v_call: TRBV27; clone_size: -; j_call: TRBJ1-4; cdr3_aa: CASSLSRRGEKLFF; cdr3_nt: TGTGCCAGCTCCCTGTCTAGGCGGGGTGAAAAACTGTTTTTT
d_call: -; v_call: TRBV29-1; clone_size: -; j_call: TRBJ2-2; cdr3_aa: CSVDRSGVDGELFF; cdr3_nt: TGCAGCGTTGATAGGTCAGGGGTGGACGGGGAGCTGTTTTTT
d_call: TRBD1; v_call: TRBV10-3; clone_size: -; j_call: TRBJ1-1; cdr3_aa: CAISLDRGRTEAFF; cdr3_nt: TGTGCCATCAGTCTAGACAGGGGGCGGACTGAAGCTTTCTTT
d_call: -; v_call: TRBV28; clone_size: -; j_call: TRBJ1-3; cdr3_aa: CASRRDSPENTIYF; cdr3_nt: TGTGCCAGCAGACGGGACTCCCCCGAAAACACCATATATTTT
d_call: TRBD1; v_call: TRBV18; clone_size: -; j_call: TRBJ2-1; cdr3_aa: CASSPPDRGWVF; cdr3_nt: TGTGCCAGCTCACCACCTGACAGGGGATGGGTCTTC
d_call: -; v_call: TRBV6-1; clone_size: -; j_call: TRBJ1-4; cdr3_aa: CASSGLTNEKLFF; cdr3_nt: TGTGCCAGCTCAGGCCTAACTAATGAAAAACTGTTTTTT
d_call: TRBD2; v_call: TRBV9; clone_size: -; j_call: TRBJ2-7; cdr3_aa: CASSEGLAGSYEQYF; cdr3_nt: TGTGCCAGCAGCGAAGGACTAGCGGGCTCCTACGAGCAGTACTTC
d_call: TRBD2; v_call: TRBV15; clone_size: -; j_call: TRBJ2-7; cdr3_aa: CATSRSTGGDEQYF; cdr3_nt: TGTGCCACCAGCAGATCTACGGGGGGGGACGAGCAGTACTTC
d_call: TRBD1; v_call: TRBV28; clone_size: once; j_call: TRBJ1-5; cdr3_aa: CASSLPQGAVNQPQHF; cdr3_nt: TGTGCCAGCAGTTTACCCCAGGGGGCGGTCAATCAGCCCCAGCATTTT